This T cell receptor (beta chain) was sequenced for a study of T cell responses to AZD1222 COVID-19 vaccine. Study-wide points: CD4 TCRs linked to vaccination spanned spike, dominating at 160-218 and 743-854. Reportedly, nearly half the spike-specific TCRs target unmutated variant regions. Following two doses of AZD1222, Spike-specific TCR breadth and depth rose.

There are a few counts of this clone. Its specificity is unknown. Profiled with immunoSEQ multiplex PCR; TCRdb holds only in-frame clones, not every one. The table has about 150,000 clones, approximately 90% seen once. Trimming shortened V by 6 bases and J by 6 bases, and 22 bases separated the two germline ends. This CDR3 is 16 amino acids long. Per the germline V gene, CDR1 is MNHNY and CDR2 is SVGAGI (reference sequence). The origin of this receptor is an adult in good health. The chain is built from TRBV6-6 and TRBJ2-3; D possibly corresponds to TRBD1 (6 bases). The specimen was peripheral blood, collected on day 0 of AZD1222 vaccination. The CDR3 DNA reads as TGTGCCAGCAGACCCGGGACAAACCTAGGTCCGGATACGCAGTATTTT. Translation gives CASRPGTNLGPDTQYF.